Sequencing of this T cell receptor beta chain was carried out in a study of blood T cell repertoires in COVID-19 (dated by TCRdb to about 2020). Background on the whole study: The collaborator samples originated in the United States, Italy and Spain and spanned the acute and convalescent phases of COVID-19. The sample metadata nearly always contained a de-identified subject ID, COVID-19 status, age in years and sex. The samples were drawn from the first 160 participants of the ongoing ImmuneRACE study and from 1,254 subjects provided by 6 global collaborators. The material from the prospective study consisted of cDNA or gDNA derived from T cells, B-cell-depleted T cells, or PBMCs. The repertoires were made available in a free public database intended to serve as a resource for research on the immune response to SARS-CoV-2. Subjects who had been exposed to COVID-19, were actively infected with it, or had recovered from it provided the deeply sampled blood TCRbeta repertoires that made up the dataset. Where available, HLA class I and class II types were obtained from metadata supplied by the sample provider rather than from assay-based typing. What the study reported, not specific to this receptor: How much clinical and demographic metadata was included differed by source and by participant, and the metadata was provided uncurated.

Taken from the germline V gene, the CDR1 and CDR2 loops are SGHAT and FQNNGV. V loses 2 bases of germline sequence and J loses 4 bases, and the interval between the two ends is 14 bases. Measured from the cysteine to the phenylalanine, the CDR3 is 15 residues long. Just CDR3 DNA is preserved here, 45 bases in frame from base 1. TCRbeta CDR3 regions were amplified from genomic DNA by means of the immunoSEQ Assay, a bias-controlled multiplex PCR. As for the original processing: Nucleated cell counts per sample were estimated from amplification of reference gene primers within the assay. To quantify the absolute abundance of each unique TCRbeta CDR3 rearrangement, sequence reads were collapsed and filtered. For each sample, productive Simpson clonality was calculated as the square root of Simpson's diversity index over productive rearrangements. TCRdb carries this immuneACCESS record with in-frame sequences only. Its versions omit some clonotypes, under half of them owing to an unresolved V gene in the studies checked, with the rest unexplained. The DNA was the basis for D and trimming; V, J and clone size are from that table. The sample table holds roughly 220,000 clones, of which 88% were seen once. Roughly 14% of the sample comes from the top ten.

Notes on this clone: The specificity of this receptor is unknown. Base quality data are lacking; no much larger clone is found one base away.

In the prospective study, participants were roughly 18 to 100 years old, resided in about two dozen geographic areas of the United States, and were enrolled through a virtual design. Cohort assignment in the prospective study relied on participant-reported clinical history from a screening survey and a study questionnaire. Mobile phlebotomists in the prospective study collected whole blood, serum and a nasopharyngeal or oropharyngeal swab from every participant. Prospective study participants could optionally give additional blood draws and questionnaires over a roughly 2-month period. Before DNA extraction, prospective study blood samples were shipped either frozen or at room temperature.

The TCR sequence derives from a woman between 45 and 60 years old with acute COVID-19. The sample comprised PBMCs or T cells enriched from blood (not recorded which). The sequence joins TRBV11-2 to TRBJ1-2, with the identity of the D gene unclear. The DNA reads as follows: TGTGCCAGCAGCTTAAGGCGACCGGGAAGCTATGGCTACACCTTC. Translated, it reads CASSLRRPGSYGYTF. With all but the CDR3 taken from the reference TRBV11-2 and TRBJ1-2 genes, the full variable domain is: EAGVAQSPRYKIIEKRQSVAFWCNPISGHATLYWYQQILGQGPKLLIQFQNNGVVDDSQLPKDRFSAERLKGVDSTLKIQPAKLEDSAVYLCASSLRRPGSYGYTFGSGTRLTVV.